This TCR beta chain derives from a study of cytomegalovirus exposure and HLA in healthy donors. About the study: In a previous analysis, 95 million to 130 million unique TCR beta sequences were found from 150 million to 200 million T cells. Overall study findings and caveats: A later analysis revealed that TCR association rates differed between HLA loci, peaking at DRB1 and bottoming out at HLA-C. Later on, a genetic analysis was performed. It linked a missense variant in DCLRE1C with V- and J-gene trimming of TCR beta. Analyses of presence and absence presupposed an approximately uniform sequencing depth across donors.

On this clone: The antigen remains unidentified.

The J segment lost 5 bases and the V segment lost 4 bases, leaving 4 bases of the junction unmatched. The CDR3 loop spans 15 amino acids. Germline CDR1 reads SGHVS; CDR2 reads FQNEAQ. The PCR contained 60 Vbeta and 13 Jbeta primers. TCRdb keeps only in-frame clones here, not all; method: immunoSEQ multiplex PCR. This sample carries 110,000 to 150,000 clones, approximately 72% of them seen once, and the ten largest clones take 2% to 2.5%. The specimen sequenced was PBMCs. The receptor's source is a man in his forties in good health and CMV-seronegative. This sequence joins TRBV7-8 and TRBJ2-2; 10 nucleotides agree with TRBD2. The DNA of the CDR3 is TGTGCCAGCAGCTCTCAGACTAGCGGGACCGGGGAGCTGTTTTTT. Amino acid sequence: CASSSQTSGTGELFF.